One and the same sample provided the 7 T cell receptor beta chains below, sequenced in a study of blood T cell repertoires in COVID-19. The table came from immunoSEQ multiplex PCR; TCRdb's copy has only in-frame clones and leaves some out. The sample has hundreds of thousands of clones, 80% to 90% seen once; the top ten hold about 4.8%. Sequencing used PBMCs or T cells enriched from blood (not recorded which). These receptors originate from a woman aged 50 to 60 who had been exposed to COVID-19.

The chain is built from TRBV28 and TRBJ1-5; a possible D gene is TRBD1 (6 bases). CDR3 size: 15 residues. With 7 bases removed from V and 6 bases from J, the gap between germline ends came to 19 bases. Germline CDR1 reads MDHEN; CDR2 reads SYDVKM. CDR3: CASTLGGVSGQPQHF. In DNA, the CDR3 is TGTGCCAGCACCTTAGGGGGGGTAAGCGGTCAGCCCCAGCATTTT.

J is TRBJ1-5 and V is TRBV5-8; 7 nucleotides agree with TRBD1. Looked up from germline, CDR1 is SGHTS and CDR2 is YDEGEE. Trimming at V came to 2 bases and at J to 1 base, leaving 3 bases not matched to a gene. The CDR3 runs to 15 residues. The CDR3 loop is CASSFMTGSNQPQHF. Here the CDR3 DNA reads TGTGCCAGCAGCTTCATGACAGGGAGCAATCAGCCCCAGCATTTT.

The gene calls are TRBV7-8 and TRBJ1-2; TRBD1 aligns across 8 bases. The germline V gene has CDR1 SGHVS and CDR2 FQNEAQ. The CDR3 loop spans 13 amino acids. J was trimmed by 8 bases and V by 5 bases; bases with no gene match: 7. This chain's CDR3 is CASSRRTGNGYTF. CDR3 bases: TGTGCCAGCAGCCGACGGACAGGGAACGGCTACACCTTC.

V usage is TRBV10-1 and J usage is TRBJ2-2, with 7 bases that match TRBD1. V trimming: 5 bases; J trimming: 7 bases; junction bases outside the gene matches: 7. CDR1 WNHNN and CDR2 SYGVQD come from the germline V gene (reference sequence). This CDR3 comprises 14 residues. This chain's CDR3 is CASSSGQSFGELFF. For the CDR3, the DNA is TGCGCCAGCAGTTCGGGACAGTCTTTCGGGGAGCTGTTTTTT.

This chain joins TRBV6-5 and TRBJ1-2; a possible D gene is TRBD1 (6 bases). The CDR3 length is 13 residues. The germline CDR1 and CDR2 sequences are MNHEY and SVGAGI. Deletions cut 6 bases from V and 4 bases from J, with 12 bases between. The CDR3 DNA sequence: TGTGCCAGCAGCCAGGACAGAGCCTATGGCTACACCTTC. Residues: CASSQDRAYGYTF.

The chain carries TRBV2 and TRBJ1-5; D unclear. Trimming stripped 0 bases from V and 4 bases from J, with 4 bases between. This CDR3 is 13 amino acids long. The V gene's germline CDR1 is SNHLY and CDR2 FYNNEI. CDR3 sequence reads: CASSEAENQPQHF. DNA of the CDR3: TGTGCCAGCAGTGAAGCCGAGAATCAGCCCCAGCATTTT.

The chain couples TRBV10-2 to TRBJ1-6, with unresolved D. CDR1 is WSHSY and CDR2 is SAAADI in the germline V gene. The CDR3 extends over 15 amino acids. The germline V and J ends were trimmed by 7 bases and 8 bases, with 18 bases remaining between them. CDR3 sequence: CASKGLGRWDSPLHF. The CDR3 DNA is TGCGCCAGCAAGGGCCTGGGGAGGTGGGATTCACCCCTCCACTTT.